These 8 T cell receptor beta chains were all obtained from the same sample, sequenced in a study of CD4 T cells in relation to SARS-CoV-2 and coronaviruses. CD4+ T cells from unexposed donors were obtained before the COVID-19 pandemic (2011-2018). Clones were read by immunoSEQ multiplex PCR, and TCRdb kept only the in-frame ones, dropping some. The table lists about 65,000 clones, more than 75% of them singletons. Sequenced: memory CD4+ T cells from PBMCs. These receptors came from a human donor in good health.

The rearrangement uses TRBV30 and TRBJ2-7; D call uncertain. This CDR3 has 12 amino acids. V shed 4 bases and J shed 4 bases, with 11 bases lying between them. Germline V gene data show CDR1 as GTSNPN and CDR2 as SVGIG (reference sequence). The CDR3 spells CAWTATEYEQYF. The DNA of the CDR3 is TGTGCCTGGACCGCGACTGAATACGAGCAGTACTTC.

V usage is TRBV5-6 and J usage is TRBJ1-4, with D unresolved. Trimming took off 0 bases at V and 10 bases at J, with 4 bases between the two ends. This CDR3 comprises 11 residues. CDR1 and CDR2 from the germline V gene are SGHDT and YYEEEE. As DNA, the CDR3 is TGTGCCAGCAGCTTGGAGGGAAAACTGTTTTTT. Its protein product is CASSLEGKLFF.

CDR3 region: CASSIGVGETQYF. As DNA, the CDR3 is TGTGCCAGCAGCATCGGGGTGGGGGAGACCCAGTACTTC. The rearrangement links TRBV7-3 to TRBJ2-5, with D possibly matching TRBD2 (5 bases). Germline V lookup: CDR1 SGHTA, CDR2 FQGTGA. Trimming took off 5 bases at V and 5 bases at J, with 12 bases between the two ends. The CDR3 spans 13 residues.

The rearrangement uses TRBV5-4 and TRBJ2-2, with 9 positions matching TRBD2. The V and J ends lost 4 bases and 1 base, in that order; junction bases with no gene match: 2. This CDR3 has 15 amino acids. The germline gives CDR1 SGHNT, CDR2 YYREEE (reference sequence). CDR3 nucleotide sequence: TGTGCCAGCAGCGTACTAGCGGGGAACACCGGGGAGCTGTTTTTT. As protein: CASSVLAGNTGELFF.

The chain carries TRBV11-2 and TRBJ2-3; weak D call: TRBD2 (6 bases). V was cut by 5 bases and J by 6 bases, with 18 bases left in between. CDR3 size: 15 residues. From germline, CDR1 is SGHAT and CDR2 FQNNGV. CDR3 amino acids: CASSAVGTLGDTQYF. CDR3 in DNA: TGTGCCAGCAGCGCCGTCGGGACTCTGGGGGATACGCAGTATTTT.

J is TRBJ2-3 and V is TRBV18, with D perhaps matching TRBD2 (5 bases). The V gene's germline CDR1 is KGHSH and CDR2 LQKENI. The V end was cut by 3 bases, the J end by 2 bases, with 15 bases between. This CDR3 region has 16 residues. CDR3 protein: CASSPQSGTYTDTQYF. In nucleotides, the CDR3 is TGTGCCAGCTCACCCCAAAGCGGTACCTACACAGATACGCAGTATTTT.

The J gene is TRBJ2-1, the V gene TRBV27; a weak D match, TRBD1 (5 bases). Germline loops: CDR1 MNHEY, CDR2 SMNVEV (reference sequence). The CDR3 runs to 14 residues. With 8 bases removed from V and 5 bases from J, the gap between germline ends came to 16 bases. CDR3 loop: CASVRAATDNEQFF. CDR3 bases: TGTGCCAGCGTCAGGGCCGCGACGGACAATGAGCAGTTCTTC.

The rearrangement uses TRBV6-2 or TRBV6-3 and TRBJ2-3; a weak D match, TRBD2 (6 bases). The CDR3 has 17 residues. The V gene lost 5 bases and the J gene lost 4 bases, with 22 bases spanning the gap. Germline V gene lookup returns CDR1 MNHEY and CDR2 SVGEGT. CDR3 DNA sequence: TGTGCCAGCAGTCCAAAGGACTGGGGAGGTTCCGCAGATACGCAGTATTTT. It specifies CASSPKDWGGSADTQYF.